This TCR beta chain was observed in a study of CD8+CD57+ T cells in acquired aplastic anemia. This CDR3 is 14 amino acids long. With 3 bases removed from V and 4 bases from J, the gap between germline ends came to 15 bases. CDR1 is GTSNPN and CDR2 is SVGIG in the germline V gene (reference sequence). This clonotype came up a few times. Its antigen remains unknown. For sequencing, patients were chosen who had shown expansion of CD8+CD57+ cells by flow cytometry. TCR beta VDJ and CDR3 profiling used genomic DNA as template. One entry per CDR3 protein, called by TCRdb with MiXCR from the reads. The sample lists around 430,000 distinct CDR3 sequences, over 25% occurring once. Broader study findings: The same twenty-nine CD8+ CDR3 sequences occurred in patients and in controls.

Sequencing input: sorted CD4+, CD8+, or CD8+CD57+ T cells (not recorded which) from PBMCs. The sequence was obtained from a human donor with aplastic anemia. The chain couples TRBV30 to TRBJ1-2; D might be TRBD1 (6 bases). CDR3 in amino acids: CAWSVDRPGYGYTF. DNA of the CDR3: TGTGCCTGGAGCGTAGACAGGCCTGGCTATGGCTACACCTTC.